The 7 T cell receptor beta chains listed next were all sequenced from one sample in a study of CD8 T cells in Susac syndrome. Random hexamers were used to reverse transcribe the RNA input (roughly 0.5 to 1 ug). TCRdb called the immunoSEQ multiplex PCR reads again in MiXCR, with one record for every CDR3 protein. The sample lists around 180,000 distinct CDR3 sequences, 85% to 95% seen once, with around 0.15% in the top ten. The sequencing input was CD8+ T cells from PBMCs. These receptors were obtained from a human donor with multiple sclerosis.

The DNA of the CDR3 is TGTGCCACCAGCAGATCCCGGGGCCTGGGGAATGGCTACACCTTC. It yields the protein CATSRSRGLGNGYTF. J is TRBJ1-2 and V is TRBV15, with D perhaps matching TRBD1 (5 bases). The germline gives CDR1 LNHNV, CDR2 YYDKDF (reference sequence). Deletions cut 2 bases from V and 6 bases from J, with 16 bases between. This CDR3 contains 15 residues.

The chain uses TRBV9 and TRBJ2-1, with 8 bases fitting TRBD1. The V and J ends lost 0 bases and 6 bases, in that order; junction bases with no gene match: 5. The CDR3 extends over 15 amino acids. Germline V gene sequence: CDR1 SGDLS, CDR2 YYNGEE. Here the CDR3 DNA reads TGTGCCAGCAGCGTAGGCCAGGGGGCAAGCAATGAGCAGTTCTTC. This sequence encodes CASSVGQGASNEQFF.

The chain is built from TRBV7-9 and TRBJ1-1; D ambiguous. Germline V gives CDR1 SEHNR, CDR2 FQNEAQ (reference sequence). Trimming took 5 bases from V and 6 from J, leaving 10 bases between them. This CDR3 is 12 amino acids long. The DNA for the CDR3 is TGTGCCAGCAGCCAATCTCCATCTGAAGCTTTCTTT. This translates into CASSQSPSEAFF.

The chain couples TRBV2 to TRBJ1-1, with unresolved D. Germline V gene sequence: CDR1 SNHLY, CDR2 FYNNEI. Between the trimmed V and J ends, which lost 4 bases and 7 bases, there was a span of 7 bases. This CDR3 spans 11 amino acids. CDR3 protein: CASSGPVEAFF. The CDR3 DNA reads TGTGCCAGCAGTGGACCAGTTGAAGCTTTCTTT. Combining the CDR3 with reference TRBV2 and TRBJ1-1 gives the whole variable domain EPEVTQTPSHQVTQMGQEVILRCVPISNHLYFYWYRQILGQKVEFLVSFYNNEISEKSEIFDDQFSVERPDGSNFTLKIRSTKLEDSAMYFCASSGPVEAFFGQGTRLTVV.

V usage is TRBV28 and J usage is TRBJ2-1, with D maybe TRBD2 (5 bases). CDR1 is MDHEN, CDR2 SYDVKM, per germline. Trimming removed 6 bases at V and 9 bases at J, with 15 bases between. The CDR3 runs 13 residues. In DNA form, the CDR3 reads TGTGCCAGCAGGACACCCCCCGCGGGTGAGCAGTTCTTC. Residues: CASRTPPAGEQFF.

The rearrangement uses TRBV7-8 and TRBJ2-7; 7 nucleotides align to TRBD1. Germline assignment: CDR1 SGHVS and CDR2 FQNEAQ. This CDR3 spans 14 amino acids. The trim removed 4 bases at V and 3 bases at J, leaving 6 bases unmatched. CDR3 in amino acids: CASSSPTGVYEQYF. The DNA for the CDR3 is TGTGCCAGCAGCTCACCCACAGGGGTCTACGAGCAGTACTTC.

This clonotype was counted a single time. The V and J genes are TRBV10-3 and TRBJ2-3, with TRBD1 identical over 9 bases. Germline values: CDR1 ENHRY, CDR2 SYGVKD. The CDR3 sequence is 14 residues long. J lost 3 bases, V lost 6 bases, and 4 bases had no gene match. CDR3 sequence: CAIRDRGETDTQYF. DNA of the CDR3: TGTGCCATCAGGGACAGGGGCGAGACAGATACGCAGTATTTT.